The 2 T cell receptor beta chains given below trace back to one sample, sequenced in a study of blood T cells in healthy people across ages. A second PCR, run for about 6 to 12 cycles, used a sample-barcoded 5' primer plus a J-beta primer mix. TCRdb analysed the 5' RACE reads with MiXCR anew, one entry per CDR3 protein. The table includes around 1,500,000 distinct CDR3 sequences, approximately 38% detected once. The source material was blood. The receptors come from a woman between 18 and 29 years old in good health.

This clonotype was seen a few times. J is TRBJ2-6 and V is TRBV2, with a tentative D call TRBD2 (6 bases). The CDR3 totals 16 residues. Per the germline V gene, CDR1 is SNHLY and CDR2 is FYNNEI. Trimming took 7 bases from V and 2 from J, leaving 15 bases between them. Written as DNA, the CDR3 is TGTGCCAGCAAAGACCCCGGGGGAACTGGGGCCAACGTCCTGACTTTC. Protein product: CASKDPGGTGANVLTF.

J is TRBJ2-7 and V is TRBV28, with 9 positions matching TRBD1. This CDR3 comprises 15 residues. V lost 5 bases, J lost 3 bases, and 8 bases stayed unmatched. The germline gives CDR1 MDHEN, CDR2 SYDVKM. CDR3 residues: CASSQTGQGSYEQYF. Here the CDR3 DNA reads TGTGCCAGCAGTCAAACGGGACAGGGCAGCTACGAGCAGTACTTC.